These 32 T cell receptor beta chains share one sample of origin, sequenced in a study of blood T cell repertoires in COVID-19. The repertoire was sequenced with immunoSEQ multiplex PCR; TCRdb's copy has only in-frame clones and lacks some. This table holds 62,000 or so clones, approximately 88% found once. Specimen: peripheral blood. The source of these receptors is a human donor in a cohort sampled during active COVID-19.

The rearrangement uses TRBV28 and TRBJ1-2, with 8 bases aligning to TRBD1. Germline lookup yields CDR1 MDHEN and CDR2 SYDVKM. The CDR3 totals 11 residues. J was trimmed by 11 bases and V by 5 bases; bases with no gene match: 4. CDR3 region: CASSINRGYTF. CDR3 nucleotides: TGTGCCAGCAGTATCAACAGGGGGTACACCTTC.

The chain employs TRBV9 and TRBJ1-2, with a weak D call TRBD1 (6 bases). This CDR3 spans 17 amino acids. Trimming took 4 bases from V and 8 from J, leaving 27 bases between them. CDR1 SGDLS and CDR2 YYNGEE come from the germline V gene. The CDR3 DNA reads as TGTGCCAGCAGCCCAAGCCCGGCGCAGGGGCGAGTAGACGGCTACACCTTC. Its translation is CASSPSPAQGRVDGYTF.

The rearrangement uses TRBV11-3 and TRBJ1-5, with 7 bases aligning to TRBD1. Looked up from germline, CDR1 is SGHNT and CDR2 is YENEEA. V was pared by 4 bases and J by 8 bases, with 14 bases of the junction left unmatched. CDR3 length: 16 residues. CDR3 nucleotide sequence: TGTGCCAGCAGCTCCAGACAGGTTAGGGGGCGAGAGCCCCAGCATTTT. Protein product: CASSSRQVRGREPQHF.

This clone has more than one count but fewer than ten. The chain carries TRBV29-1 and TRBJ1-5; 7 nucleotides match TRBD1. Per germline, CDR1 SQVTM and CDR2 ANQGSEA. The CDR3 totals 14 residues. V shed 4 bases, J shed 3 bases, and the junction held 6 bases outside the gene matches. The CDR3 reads CSVVLEGANQPQHF. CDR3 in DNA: TGCAGCGTTGTCCTAGAGGGGGCCAATCAGCCCCAGCATTTT. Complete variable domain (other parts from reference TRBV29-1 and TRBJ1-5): SAVISQKPSRDICQRGTSLTIQCQVDSQVTMMFWYRQQPGQSLTLIATANQGSEATYESGFVIDKFPISRPNLTFSTLTVSNMSPEDSSIYLCSVVLEGANQPQHFGDGTRLSIL.

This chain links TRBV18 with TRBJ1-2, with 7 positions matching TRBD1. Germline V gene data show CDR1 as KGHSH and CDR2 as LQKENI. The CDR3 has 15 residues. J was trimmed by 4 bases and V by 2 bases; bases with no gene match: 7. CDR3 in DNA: TGTGCCAGCTCACCAAGCGAGACAGGGACCTATGGCTACACCTTC. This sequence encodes CASSPSETGTYGYTF. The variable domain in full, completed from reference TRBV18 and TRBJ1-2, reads NAGVMQNPRHLVRRRGQEARLRCSPMKGHSHVYWYRQLPEEGLKFMVYLQKENIIDESGMPKERFSAEFPKEGPSILRIQQVVRGDSAAYFCASSPSETGTYGYTFGSGTRLTVV.

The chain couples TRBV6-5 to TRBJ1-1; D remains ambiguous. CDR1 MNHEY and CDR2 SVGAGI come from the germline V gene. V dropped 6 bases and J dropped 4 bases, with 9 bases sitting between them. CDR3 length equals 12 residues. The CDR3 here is CASSQPGTEAFF. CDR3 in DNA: TGTGCCAGCAGCCAGCCGGGCACTGAAGCTTTCTTT.

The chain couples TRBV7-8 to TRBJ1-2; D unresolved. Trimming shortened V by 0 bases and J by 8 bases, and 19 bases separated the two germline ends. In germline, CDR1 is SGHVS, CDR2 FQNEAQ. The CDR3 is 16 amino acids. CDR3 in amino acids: CASSLALAGFQGGYTF. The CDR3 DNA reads TGTGCCAGCAGCTTAGCGCTTGCGGGGTTCCAAGGGGGCTACACCTTC. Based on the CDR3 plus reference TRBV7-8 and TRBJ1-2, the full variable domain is GAGVSQSPRYKVAKRGQDVALRCDPISGHVSLFWYQQALGQGPEFLTYFQNEAQLDKSGLPSDRFFAERPEGSVSTLKIQRTQQEDSAVYLCASSLALAGFQGGYTFGSGTRLTVV.

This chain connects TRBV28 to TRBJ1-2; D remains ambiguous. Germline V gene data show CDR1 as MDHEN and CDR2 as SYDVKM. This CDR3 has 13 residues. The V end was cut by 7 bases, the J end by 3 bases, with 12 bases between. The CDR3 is CASTSGQYYGYTF. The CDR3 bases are TGTGCCAGCACTTCTGGGCAGTACTATGGCTACACCTTC.

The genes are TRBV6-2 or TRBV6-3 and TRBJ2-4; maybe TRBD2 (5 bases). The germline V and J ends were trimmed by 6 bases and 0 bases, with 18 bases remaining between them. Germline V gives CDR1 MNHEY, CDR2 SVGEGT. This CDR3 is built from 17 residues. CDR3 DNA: TGTGCCAGCAGCTTATCGTACAGCGGTATAGCCAAAAACATTCAGTACTTC. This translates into CASSLSYSGIAKNIQYF.

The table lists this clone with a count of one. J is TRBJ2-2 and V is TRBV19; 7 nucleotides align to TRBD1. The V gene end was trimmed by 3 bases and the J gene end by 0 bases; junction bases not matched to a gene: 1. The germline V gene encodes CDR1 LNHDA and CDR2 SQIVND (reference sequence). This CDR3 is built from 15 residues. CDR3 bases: TGTGCCAGTAGTATGGGACAGACGAACACCGGGGAGCTGTTTTTT. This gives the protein CASSMGQTNTGELFF.

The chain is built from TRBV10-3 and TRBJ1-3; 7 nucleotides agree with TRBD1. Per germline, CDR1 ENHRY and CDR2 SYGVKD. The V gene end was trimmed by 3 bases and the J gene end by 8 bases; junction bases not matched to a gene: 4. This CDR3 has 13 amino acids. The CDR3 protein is CAISDAGGDTIYF. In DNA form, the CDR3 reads TGTGCCATCAGTGACGCAGGGGGAGACACCATATATTTT.

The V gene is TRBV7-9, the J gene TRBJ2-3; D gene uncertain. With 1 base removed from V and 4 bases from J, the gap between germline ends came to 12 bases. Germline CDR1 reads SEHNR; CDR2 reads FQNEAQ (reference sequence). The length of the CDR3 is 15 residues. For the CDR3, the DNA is TGTGCCAGCAGCTTAGGGCTCCCGATGGCAGATACGCAGTATTTT. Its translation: CASSLGLPMADTQYF.

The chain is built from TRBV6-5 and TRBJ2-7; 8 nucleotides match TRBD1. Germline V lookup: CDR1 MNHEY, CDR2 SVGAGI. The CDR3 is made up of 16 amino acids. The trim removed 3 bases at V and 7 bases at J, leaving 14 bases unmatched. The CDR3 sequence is CASSYIPGQGVGEQYF. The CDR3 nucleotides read TGTGCCAGCAGTTATATACCTGGACAGGGAGTGGGGGAGCAGTACTTC.

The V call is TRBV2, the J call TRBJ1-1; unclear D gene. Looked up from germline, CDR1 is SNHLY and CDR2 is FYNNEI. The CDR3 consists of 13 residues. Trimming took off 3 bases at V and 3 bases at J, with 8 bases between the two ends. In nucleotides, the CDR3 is TGTGCCAGCAGTGAGTTGGCCGACACTGAAGCTTTCTTT. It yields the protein CASSELADTEAFF. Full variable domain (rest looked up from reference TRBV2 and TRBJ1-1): EPEVTQTPSHQVTQMGQEVILRCVPISNHLYFYWYRQILGQKVEFLVSFYNNEISEKSEIFDDQFSVERPDGSNFTLKIRSTKLEDSAMYFCASSELADTEAFFGQGTRLTVV.

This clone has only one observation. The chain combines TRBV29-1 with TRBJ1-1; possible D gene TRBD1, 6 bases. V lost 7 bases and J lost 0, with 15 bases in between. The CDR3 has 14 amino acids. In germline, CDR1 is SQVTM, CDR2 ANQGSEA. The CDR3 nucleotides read TGCAGCGGGGACGGACAGCTTCTGAACACTGAAGCTTTCTTT. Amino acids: CSGDGQLLNTEAFF.

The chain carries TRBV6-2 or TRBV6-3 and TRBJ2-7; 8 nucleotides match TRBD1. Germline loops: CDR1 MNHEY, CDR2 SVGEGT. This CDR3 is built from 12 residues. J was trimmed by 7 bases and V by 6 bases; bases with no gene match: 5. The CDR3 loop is CASSRQGWEQYF. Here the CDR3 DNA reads TGTGCCAGCAGCAGACAGGGGTGGGAGCAGTACTTC.

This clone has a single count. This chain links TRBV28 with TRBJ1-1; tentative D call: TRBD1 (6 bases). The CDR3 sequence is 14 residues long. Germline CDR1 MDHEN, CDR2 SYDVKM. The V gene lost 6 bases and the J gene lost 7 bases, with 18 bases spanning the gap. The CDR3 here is CASSSPSGQLEAFF. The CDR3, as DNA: TGTGCCAGCAGCTCACCCTCTGGACAGCTTGAAGCTTTCTTT. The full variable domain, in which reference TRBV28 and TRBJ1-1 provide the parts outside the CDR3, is DVKVTQSSRYLVKRTGEKVFLECVQDMDHENMFWYRQDPGLGLRLIYFSYDVKMKEKGDIPEGYSVSREKKERFSLILESASTNQTSMYLCASSSPSGQLEAFFGQGTRLTVV.

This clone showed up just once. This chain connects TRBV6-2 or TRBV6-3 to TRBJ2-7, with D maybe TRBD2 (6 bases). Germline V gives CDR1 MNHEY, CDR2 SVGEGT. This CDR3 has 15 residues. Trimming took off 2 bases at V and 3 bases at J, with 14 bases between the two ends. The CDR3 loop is CASSYLGSWDYEQYF. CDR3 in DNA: TGTGCCAGCAGTTACCTCGGGAGCTGGGACTACGAGCAGTACTTC.

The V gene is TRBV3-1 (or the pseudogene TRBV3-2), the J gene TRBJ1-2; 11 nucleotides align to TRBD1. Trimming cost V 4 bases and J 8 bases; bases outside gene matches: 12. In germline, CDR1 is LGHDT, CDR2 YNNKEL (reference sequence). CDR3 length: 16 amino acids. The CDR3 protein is CASSLRVRTGGDGYTF. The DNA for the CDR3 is TGTGCCAGCAGCCTCAGGGTTAGGACAGGGGGCGACGGCTACACCTTC.

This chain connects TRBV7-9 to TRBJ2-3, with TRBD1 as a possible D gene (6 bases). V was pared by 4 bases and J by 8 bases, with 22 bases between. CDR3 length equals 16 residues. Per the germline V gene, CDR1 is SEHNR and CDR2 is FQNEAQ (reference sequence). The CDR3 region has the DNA TGTGCCAGCAGCTCCTTGGACAGAAAAGAGCTGGGTACGCAGTATTTT. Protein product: CASSSLDRKELGTQYF.

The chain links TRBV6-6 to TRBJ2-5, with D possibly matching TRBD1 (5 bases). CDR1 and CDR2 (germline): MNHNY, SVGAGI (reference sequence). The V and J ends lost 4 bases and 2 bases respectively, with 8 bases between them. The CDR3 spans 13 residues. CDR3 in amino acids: CASSSHRQETQYF. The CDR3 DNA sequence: TGTGCCAGCAGTTCCCACAGGCAAGAGACCCAGTACTTC.

Here the CDR3 reads CASSFSGGAGDTQYF. The CDR3 nucleotides are TGCGCCAGCAGCTTTAGCGGGGGGGCCGGAGATACGCAGTATTTT. The gene calls are TRBV5-1 and TRBJ2-3; 11 bases match TRBD2. The length of the CDR3 is 15 residues. V lost 2 bases, J lost 5 bases, and 4 bases stayed unmatched. The germline gives CDR1 SGHRS, CDR2 YFSETQ.

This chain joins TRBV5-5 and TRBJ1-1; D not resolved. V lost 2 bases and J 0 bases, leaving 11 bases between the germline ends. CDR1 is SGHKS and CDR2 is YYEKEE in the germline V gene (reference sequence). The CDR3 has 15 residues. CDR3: CASSFVGRMNTEAFF. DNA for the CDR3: TGTGCCAGCAGCTTTGTTGGCAGAATGAACACTGAAGCTTTCTTT.

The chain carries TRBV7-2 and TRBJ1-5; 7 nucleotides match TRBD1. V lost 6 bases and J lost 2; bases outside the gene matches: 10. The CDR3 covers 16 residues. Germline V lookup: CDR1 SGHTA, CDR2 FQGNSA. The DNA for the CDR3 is TGTGCCAGCAGTTTCGACAGGGCGGTTGGCAATCAGCCCCAGCATTTT. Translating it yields CASSFDRAVGNQPQHF.

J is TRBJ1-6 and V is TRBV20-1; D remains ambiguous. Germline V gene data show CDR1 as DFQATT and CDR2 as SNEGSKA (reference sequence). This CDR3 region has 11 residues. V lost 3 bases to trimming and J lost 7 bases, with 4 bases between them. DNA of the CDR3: TGCAGTGCTAGGGAGAATTCACCCCTCCACTTT. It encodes CSARENSPLHF.

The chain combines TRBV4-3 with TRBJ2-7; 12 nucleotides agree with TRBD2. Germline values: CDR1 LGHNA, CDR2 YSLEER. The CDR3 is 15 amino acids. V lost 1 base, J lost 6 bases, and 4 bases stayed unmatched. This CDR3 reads CASSQASGRATEQYF. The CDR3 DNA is TGCGCCAGCAGCCAAGCTAGCGGGAGGGCCACCGAGCAGTACTTC.

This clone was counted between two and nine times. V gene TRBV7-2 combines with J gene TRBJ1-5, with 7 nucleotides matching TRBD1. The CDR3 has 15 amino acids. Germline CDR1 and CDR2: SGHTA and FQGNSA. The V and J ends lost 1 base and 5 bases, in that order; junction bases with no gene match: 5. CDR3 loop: CASSLGTGDYQPQHF. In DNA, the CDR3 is TGTGCCAGCAGCTTAGGCACAGGGGACTATCAGCCCCAGCATTTT.

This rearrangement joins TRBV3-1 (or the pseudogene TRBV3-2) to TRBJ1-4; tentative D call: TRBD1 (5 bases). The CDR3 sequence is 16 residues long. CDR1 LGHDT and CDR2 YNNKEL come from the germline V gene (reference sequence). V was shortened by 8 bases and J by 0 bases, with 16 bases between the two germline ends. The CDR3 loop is CASRRGIRATNEKLFF. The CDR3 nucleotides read TGTGCCAGCCGGCGGGGAATCAGGGCAACTAATGAAAAACTGTTTTTT.

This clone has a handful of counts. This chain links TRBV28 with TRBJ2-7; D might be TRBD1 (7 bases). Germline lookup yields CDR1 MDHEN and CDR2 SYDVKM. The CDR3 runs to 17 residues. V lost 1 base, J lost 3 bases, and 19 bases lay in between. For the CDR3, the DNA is TGTGCCAGCAGTTTATACGCGGGACAGCAAAGGGTCTACGAGCAGTACTTC. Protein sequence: CASSLYAGQQRVYEQYF.

CDR3 residues: CASSPPGQGREKLFF. The CDR3 DNA follows: TGTGCCAGCAGCCCCCCTGGACAGGGGAGGGAAAAACTGTTTTTT. This rearrangement joins TRBV9 to TRBJ1-4; 9 bases are a match to TRBD1. This CDR3 spans 15 amino acids. With V trimmed by 4 bases and J by 8 bases, 9 bases remained unmatched. Per germline, CDR1 SGDLS and CDR2 YYNGEE.

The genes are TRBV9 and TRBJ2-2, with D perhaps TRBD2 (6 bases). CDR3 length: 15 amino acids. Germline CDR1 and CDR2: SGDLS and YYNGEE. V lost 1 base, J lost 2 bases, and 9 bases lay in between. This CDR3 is CASSVRRENTGELFF. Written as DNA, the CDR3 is TGTGCCAGCAGCGTAAGGCGGGAAAACACCGGGGAGCTGTTTTTT.

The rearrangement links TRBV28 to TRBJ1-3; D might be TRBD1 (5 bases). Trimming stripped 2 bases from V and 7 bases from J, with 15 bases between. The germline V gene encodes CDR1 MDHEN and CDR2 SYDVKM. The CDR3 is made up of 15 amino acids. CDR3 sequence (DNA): TGTGCCAGCAGTTTACTTACAGGACCCCACAACACCATATATTTT. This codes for CASSLLTGPHNTIYF.